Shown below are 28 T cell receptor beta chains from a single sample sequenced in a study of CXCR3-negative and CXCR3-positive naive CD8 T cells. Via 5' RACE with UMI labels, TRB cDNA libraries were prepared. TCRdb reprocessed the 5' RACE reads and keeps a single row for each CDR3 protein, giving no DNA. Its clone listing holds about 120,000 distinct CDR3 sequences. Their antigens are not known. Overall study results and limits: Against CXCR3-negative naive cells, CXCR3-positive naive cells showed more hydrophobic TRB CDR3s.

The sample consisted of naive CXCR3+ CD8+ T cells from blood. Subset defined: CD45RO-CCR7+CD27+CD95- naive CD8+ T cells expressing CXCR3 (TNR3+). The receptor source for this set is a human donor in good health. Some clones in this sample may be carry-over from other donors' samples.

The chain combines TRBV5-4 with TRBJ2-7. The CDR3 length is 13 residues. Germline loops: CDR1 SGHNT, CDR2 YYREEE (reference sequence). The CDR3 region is CASSLDLPYEKYF. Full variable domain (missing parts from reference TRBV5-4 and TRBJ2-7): ETGVTQSPTHLIKTRGQQVTLRCSSQSGHNTVSWYQQALGQGPQFIFQYYREEENGRGNFPPRFSGLQFPNYSSELNVNALELDDSALYLCASSLDLPYEKYFGPGTRLTVT.

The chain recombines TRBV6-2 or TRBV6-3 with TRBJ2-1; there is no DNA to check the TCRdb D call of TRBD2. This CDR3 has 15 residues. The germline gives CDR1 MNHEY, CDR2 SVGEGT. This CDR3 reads CASTSRLAGFNEQFF.

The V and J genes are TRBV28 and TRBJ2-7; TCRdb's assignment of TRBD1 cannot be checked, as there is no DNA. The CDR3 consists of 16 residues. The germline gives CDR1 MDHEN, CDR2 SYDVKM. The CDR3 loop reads CASQTIGTEPYYEQYF.

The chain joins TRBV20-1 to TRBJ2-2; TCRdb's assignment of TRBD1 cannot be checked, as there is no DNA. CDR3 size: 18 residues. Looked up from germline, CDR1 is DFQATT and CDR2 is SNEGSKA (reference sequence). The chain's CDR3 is CSASVQDREFQNTGELFF.

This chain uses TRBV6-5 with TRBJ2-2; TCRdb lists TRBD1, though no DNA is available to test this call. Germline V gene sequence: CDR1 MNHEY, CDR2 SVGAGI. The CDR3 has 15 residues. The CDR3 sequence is CASSPFAPGTGELFF.

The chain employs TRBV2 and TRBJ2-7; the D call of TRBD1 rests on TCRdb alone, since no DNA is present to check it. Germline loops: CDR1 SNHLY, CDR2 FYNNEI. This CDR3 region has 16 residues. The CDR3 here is CASSGKLGTGGHEQCF.

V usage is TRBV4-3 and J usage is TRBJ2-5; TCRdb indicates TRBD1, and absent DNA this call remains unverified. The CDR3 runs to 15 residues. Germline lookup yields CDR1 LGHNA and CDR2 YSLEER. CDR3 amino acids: CASSQDRGVQETQYF.

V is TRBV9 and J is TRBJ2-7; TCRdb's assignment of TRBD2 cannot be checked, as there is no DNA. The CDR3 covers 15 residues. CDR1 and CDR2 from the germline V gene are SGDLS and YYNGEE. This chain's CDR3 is CASSVAGGIAYEQYF.

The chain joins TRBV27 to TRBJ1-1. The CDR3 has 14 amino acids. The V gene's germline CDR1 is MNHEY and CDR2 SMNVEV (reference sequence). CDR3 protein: CASSLSLYLDEAFF.

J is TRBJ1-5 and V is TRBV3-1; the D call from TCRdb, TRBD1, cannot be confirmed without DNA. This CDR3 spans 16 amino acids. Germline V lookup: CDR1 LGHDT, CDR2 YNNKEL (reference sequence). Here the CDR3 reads CASSQDPRAGHQPQHF.

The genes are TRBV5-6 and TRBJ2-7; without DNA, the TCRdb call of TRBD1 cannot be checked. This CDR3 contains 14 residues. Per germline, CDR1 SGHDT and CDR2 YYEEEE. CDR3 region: CASSLRGVSYEQYF.

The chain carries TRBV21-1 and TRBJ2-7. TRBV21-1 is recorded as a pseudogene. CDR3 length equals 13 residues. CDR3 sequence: CASSSERAYEQYF.

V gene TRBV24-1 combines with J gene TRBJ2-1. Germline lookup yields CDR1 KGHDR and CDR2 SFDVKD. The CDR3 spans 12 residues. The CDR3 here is CATSDWLDEQFF.

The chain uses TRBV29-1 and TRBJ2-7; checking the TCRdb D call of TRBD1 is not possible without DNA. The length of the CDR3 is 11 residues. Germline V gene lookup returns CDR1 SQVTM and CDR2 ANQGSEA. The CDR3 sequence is CSVGAGDEQYF.

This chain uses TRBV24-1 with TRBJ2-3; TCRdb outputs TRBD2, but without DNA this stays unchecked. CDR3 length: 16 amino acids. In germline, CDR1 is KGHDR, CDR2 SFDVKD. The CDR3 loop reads CATSDFGVAGTDTQYF.

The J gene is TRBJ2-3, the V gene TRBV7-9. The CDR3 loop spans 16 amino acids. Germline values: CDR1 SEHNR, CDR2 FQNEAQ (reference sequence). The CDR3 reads CASSGPSGLGTDTQYF. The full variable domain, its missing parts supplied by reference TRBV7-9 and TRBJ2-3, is DTGVSQNPRHKITKRGQNVTFRCDPISEHNRLYWYRQTLGQGPEFLTYFQNEAQLEKSRLLSDRFSAERPKGSFSTLEIQRTEQGDSAMYLCASSGPSGLGTDTQYFGPGTRLTVL.

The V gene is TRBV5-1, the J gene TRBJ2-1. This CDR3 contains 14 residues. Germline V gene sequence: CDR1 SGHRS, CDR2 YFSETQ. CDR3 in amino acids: CASSQDGTYNEQFF.

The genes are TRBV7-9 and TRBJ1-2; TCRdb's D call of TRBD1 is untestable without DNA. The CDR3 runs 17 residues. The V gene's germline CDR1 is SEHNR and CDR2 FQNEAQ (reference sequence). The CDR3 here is CASSSLDRTVAPYGYTF.

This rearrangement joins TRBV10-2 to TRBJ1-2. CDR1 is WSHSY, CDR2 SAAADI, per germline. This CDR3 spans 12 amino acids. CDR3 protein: CASSDGDPGYTF.

The CDR3 is CASSFDSYEQYF. This sequence joins TRBV5-1 and TRBJ2-7. The CDR3 runs to 12 residues. CDR1 and CDR2 from the germline V gene are SGHRS and YFSETQ.

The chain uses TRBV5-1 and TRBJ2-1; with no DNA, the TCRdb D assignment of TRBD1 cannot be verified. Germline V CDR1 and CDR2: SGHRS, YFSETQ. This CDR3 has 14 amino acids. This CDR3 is CASSFQGVYNEQFF.

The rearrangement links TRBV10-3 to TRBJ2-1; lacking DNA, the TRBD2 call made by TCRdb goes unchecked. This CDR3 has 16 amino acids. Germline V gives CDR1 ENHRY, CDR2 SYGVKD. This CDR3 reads CAISEDDDGGYNEQFF.

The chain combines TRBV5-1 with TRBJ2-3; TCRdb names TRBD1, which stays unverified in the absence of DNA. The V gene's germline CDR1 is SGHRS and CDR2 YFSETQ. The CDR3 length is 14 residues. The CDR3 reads CASSAWGGSDTQYF.

The chain's CDR3 is CSVLAGGPTNEQFF. The chain has TRBV29-1 and TRBJ2-1; lacking DNA, the TRBD2 call made by TCRdb goes unchecked. In germline, CDR1 is SQVTM, CDR2 ANQGSEA. The length of the CDR3 is 14 residues.

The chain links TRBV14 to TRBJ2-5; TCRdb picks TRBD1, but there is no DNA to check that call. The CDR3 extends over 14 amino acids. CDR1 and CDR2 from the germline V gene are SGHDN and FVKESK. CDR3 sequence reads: CASSLGHYQETQYF. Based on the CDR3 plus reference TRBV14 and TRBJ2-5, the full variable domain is EAGVTQFPSHSVIEKGQTVTLRCDPISGHDNLYWYRRVMGKEIKFLLHFVKESKQDESGMPNNRFLAERTGGTYSTLKVQPAELEDSGVYFCASSLGHYQETQYFGPGTRLLVL.

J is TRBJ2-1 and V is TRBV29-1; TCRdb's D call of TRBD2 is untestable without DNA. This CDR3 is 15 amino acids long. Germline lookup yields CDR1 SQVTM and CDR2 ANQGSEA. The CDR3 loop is CSVEGLSDYQDEQFF.

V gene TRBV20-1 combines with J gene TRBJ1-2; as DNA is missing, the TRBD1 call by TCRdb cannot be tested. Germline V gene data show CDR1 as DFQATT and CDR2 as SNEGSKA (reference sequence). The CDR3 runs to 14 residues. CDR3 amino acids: CSARETDRDYGYTF.

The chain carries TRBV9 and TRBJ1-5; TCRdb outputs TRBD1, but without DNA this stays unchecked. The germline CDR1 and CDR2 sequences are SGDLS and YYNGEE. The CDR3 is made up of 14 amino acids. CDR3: CASSPGTTDQPQHF.